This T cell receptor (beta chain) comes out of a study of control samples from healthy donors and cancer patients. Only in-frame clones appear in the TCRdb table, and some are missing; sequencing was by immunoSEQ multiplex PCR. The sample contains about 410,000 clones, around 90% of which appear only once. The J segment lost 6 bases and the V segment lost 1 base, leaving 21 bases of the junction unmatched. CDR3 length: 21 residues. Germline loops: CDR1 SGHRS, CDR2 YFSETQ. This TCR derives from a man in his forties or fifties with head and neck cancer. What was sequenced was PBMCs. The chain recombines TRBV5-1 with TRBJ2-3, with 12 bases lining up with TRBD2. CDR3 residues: CASSLSTTSGGWAFYGDTQYF. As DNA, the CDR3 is TGCGCCAGCAGCTTGTCAACGACTAGCGGGGGTTGGGCCTTCTACGGGGATACGCAGTATTTT.